In its sample, the clone carrying this T cell receptor beta chain was seen a few times. Its target is not known. Separation from the roughly 600-subject first cohort characterized the roughly 130-subject validation cohort, to which the donors belonged. Sequencing used immunoSEQ multiplex PCR; TCRdb keeps in-frame clones, though not all of them. The sample has 200,000 to 250,000 clones, more than 85% seen once; the top ten hold 12%. Germline lookup yields CDR1 SGHRS and CDR2 YFSETQ. V was pared by 4 bases and J by 1 base, with 5 bases between. This CDR3 comprises 12 residues. These data are taken from a study of cytomegalovirus exposure and HLA in healthy donors. Regarding the study as a whole: The study listed roughly 150 cytomegalovirus-associated TCR beta chains. The classifier, whose performance was assessed in both the original and validation cohorts, reportedly diagnosed cytomegalovirus status with high specificity and sensitivity. It was found in a later analysis that first-cohort TCR clusters tended to co-occur in the approximately 120 validation repertoires.

Sequenced sample: PBMCs. This TCR was recovered from a man aged 18 to 29 in good health and CMV-seropositive. V usage is TRBV5-1 and J usage is TRBJ2-5; the D is unclear. The DNA of the CDR3 is TGCGCCAGCAGCCCAACCCAAGAGACCCAGTACTTC. It translates to CASSPTQETQYF.